The rows below give T cell receptor beta chains drawn from one sample of a study of CD8+CD57+ T cells in acquired aplastic anemia. TCRdb reprocessed the reads via MiXCR and lists one record per CDR3 protein. The repertoire includes around 200,000 distinct CDR3 sequences, over 40% of them detected once, and nearly 20% sits in the top ten. The source material was sorted CD4+, CD8+, or CD8+CD57+ T cells (not recorded which) from PBMCs. Source of these receptors: a human donor with aplastic anemia. Both conserved end residues are part of each CDR3. The D gene is left open where the match is weak. For some rows the clone size is stated as once, few or many, or as a class when expanded; others skip it.

>NA|many|TRBJ2-1|TRBV10-3
TGTGCCATCAGTGAGTCGGGCGGCAATGAGCAGTTCTTC
CAISESGGNEQFF
>TRBD1|few|TRBJ2-7|TRBV19
TGTGCCTGGATCCAGGGACAGGGGGGTACCTCTAGCCTCTGCGAGCAGTACTTC
CAWIQGQGGTSSLCEQYF
>NA|many|TRBJ1-4|TRBV7-3
TGTGCCAGCAGCCGAGGGCGAGATGAAAAACTGTTTTTT
CASSRGRDEKLFF
>NA|many|TRBJ2-7|TRBV18
TGTGCCAGCTCACCGAACACCTACGAGCAGTACTTC
CASSPNTYEQYF
>NA|many|TRBJ1-2|TRBV12-3/TRBV12-4
TGTGCCACCAGGGCGGGCAGCTCCCCGGGAGGCTACACCTTC
CATRAGSSPGGYTF
>TRBD1|many|TRBJ2-7|TRBV5-4
TGTGCCAGCAGCTATCGTGGCAGGGGGCGATACGAGCAGTACTTC
CASSYRGRGRYEQYF
>NA|NA|TRBJ2-5|TRBV25-1
TGTGCCAGCAGTGATCTAGGCCGGGATGAGACCCAGTACTTC
CASSDLGRDETQYF
>NA|many|TRBJ1-1|TRBV10-1
TGCGCCAGCCCCGGGCGCTGGCTGGGCACTGAAGCTTTCTTT
CASPGRWLGTEAFF
>TRBD1|many|TRBJ1-6|TRBV2
TGTGCCAGCAGTTTCGACAGGGGGAGCATAGGTTCACCCCTCCACTTT
CASSFDRGSIGSPLHF
>NA|many|TRBJ1-1|TRBV2
TGTGCCAGCAGTGAGCCACGGTTGAACACTGAAGCTTTCTTT
CASSEPRLNTEAFF
>NA|many|TRBJ1-1|TRBV5-5
TGTGCCAGCCACCCCACGGGTTACACTGAAGCTTTCTTT
CASHPTGYTEAFF
>NA|NA|TRBJ2-7|TRBV2
TGTGCCCCCCACTCCTACGAGCAGTACTTC
CAPHSYEQYF
>NA|many|TRBJ1-6|TRBV12-3/TRBV12-4
TGTGCCAGCAGTTTATCGGGTTCACCCCTCCACTTT
CASSLSGSPLHF
>TRBD1|NA|TRBJ1-3|TRBV9
TGTGCCAGCAGCGTAGCTACAGGGGCGTCGGGAAGCACCATATATTTT
CASSVATGASGSTIYF
>TRBD2|NA|TRBJ2-7|TRBV5-1
TGTGCCAGCAGCTTATTGGCGGGAGGTCTTTACGAGCAGTACTTC
CASSLLAGGLYEQYF
>TRBD1|many|TRBJ2-3|TRBV6-1
TGTGCCAGCAGTGGCCTCCACAGGGGCGACACAGATACGCAGTATTTT
CASSGLHRGDTDTQYF
>NA|NA|TRBJ1-4|TRBV7-6
TGTGCCAGCAGCAGTATATCCCTCGGGGGCGGTACTAATGAAAAACTGTTTTTT
CASSSISLGGGTNEKLFF
>NA|many|TRBJ2-5|TRBV6-6
TGTGCCAGCACCGTCCCTGGACAAGACCAAGAGACCCAGTACTTC
CASTVPGQDQETQYF
>NA|NA|TRBJ2-5|TRBV5-1
TGCGCCAGCAGCCTGGACGTGGGGACCCAGTACTTC
CASSLDVGTQYF
>TRBD1|many|TRBJ2-1|TRBV5-4
TGTGCCAGCAGCTTGGCACAGGGGTTTAGCAATGAGCAGTTCTTC
CASSLAQGFSNEQFF
>NA|NA|TRBJ1-2|TRBV20-1
TGCAGTGCCCCGACTAGCGGGGGGGGTGGCTACACCTTC
CSAPTSGGGGYTF
>NA|many|TRBJ1-6|TRBV5-8
TGTGCCAGCAGCTTGGATGCAGGAAATTCACCCCTCCACTTT
CASSLDAGNSPLHF
>NA|NA|TRBJ1-2|TRBV10-2
TGCGCCAGCAGTGAGTTTGGATCTGAACCTAACTATGGCTACACCTTC
CASSEFGSEPNYGYTF
>TRBD1|NA|TRBJ1-1|TRBV28
TGTGCCAGCAGTTTATCAAGGGACAGGTCGGAAGCTTTCTTT
CASSLSRDRSEAFF
>NA|NA|TRBJ1-6|TRBV7-2
TGTGCCAGCAGCGGCCTCAGATCACCCCTCCACTTT
CASSGLRSPLHF
>NA|NA|TRBJ2-3|TRBV29-1
TGCAGCGTTGGATCCAGAGTAAGCACAGATACGCAGTATTTT
CSVGSRVSTDTQYF
>NA|many|TRBJ1-2|TRBV19
TGTGCCAGTAGTGGTTTCGGGAGGGTCGAAGCTAACTATGGCTACACCTTC
CASSGFGRVEANYGYTF
>TRBD1|NA|TRBJ1-2|TRBV9
TGTGCCAGCAGCCCCGCGGGACAGGAATCCACATATGGCTACACCTTC
CASSPAGQESTYGYTF
>NA|few|TRBJ2-3|TRBV9
TGTGCCAGCTCACCACAGGGTTCTTCTAGCACAGATACGCAGTATTTT
CASSPQGSSSTDTQYF
>NA|NA|TRBJ2-4|TRBV3-1
TGTGCCAGCAGCCATGCAGGGCGGGCCAAAAACATTCAGTACTTC
CASSHAGRAKNIQYF
>TRBD1|many|TRBJ1-2|TRBV20-1
TGCAGTGCTAGGGGACAGGCAACCATCTATGGCTACACCTTC
CSARGQATIYGYTF
>TRBD2|few|TRBJ2-1|TRBV12-3/TRBV12-4
TGTGCCAGCAGTCGAACTAGCGGGATAATTAATGAGCAGTTCTTC
CASSRTSGIINEQFF
>NA|NA|TRBJ1-1|TRBV6-5
TGTGCCAGCAGTTACAATTATCCGGCAGGACAAGCTTTCTTT
CASSYNYPAGQAFF
>NA|NA|TRBJ2-5|TRBV12-3/TRBV12-4
TGTGCCAGCACTAGGTTGAGGGTGGTAGAGACCCAGTACTTC
CASTRLRVVETQYF
>NA|few|TRBJ2-1|TRBV29-1
TGCAGCGTGGAGTACAATGAGCAGTTCTTC
CSVEYNEQFF
>TRBD1|many|TRBJ1-6|TRBV20-1
TGCAGTGCTATACGGACAGGCTCTAATTCACCCCTCCACTTT
CSAIRTGSNSPLHF
>TRBD2|many|TRBJ2-7|TRBV7-3
TGTGCCAGCAGCTTATTGGCTAGCGGCACCTACGAGCAGTACTTC
CASSLLASGTYEQYF
>NA|NA|TRBJ1-6|TRBV10-3
TGTGCCATCAGTGAACGTCAGTTAGGTGATTCACCCCTCCACTTT
CAISERQLGDSPLHF
>NA|NA|TRBJ2-3|TRBV5-6
TGTGCCAGCAGCTTGGAGAGGGACGGGCTCGAGGATACGCAGTATTTT
CASSLERDGLEDTQYF
>TRBD1|NA|TRBJ2-7|TRBV12-3/TRBV12-4
TGTGCCAGCAGTTGGGACAGCGGCGAGCAGTACTTC
CASSWDSGEQYF
>TRBD1|many|TRBJ1-6|TRBV10-3
TGTGCCATCAGTGATGGGGACAGGGGAGGTTTAAGTTCACCCCTCCACTTT
CAISDGDRGGLSSPLHF
>TRBD1|many|TRBJ1-3|TRBV9
TGTGCCAGCAGCGTCGGGCAGGGGGTTGGAAACACCATATATTTT
CASSVGQGVGNTIYF
>TRBD2|NA|TRBJ2-5|TRBV20-1
TGCAGTGCTAGAGCGGGGGGGCACGAGACCCAGTACTTC
CSARAGGHETQYF